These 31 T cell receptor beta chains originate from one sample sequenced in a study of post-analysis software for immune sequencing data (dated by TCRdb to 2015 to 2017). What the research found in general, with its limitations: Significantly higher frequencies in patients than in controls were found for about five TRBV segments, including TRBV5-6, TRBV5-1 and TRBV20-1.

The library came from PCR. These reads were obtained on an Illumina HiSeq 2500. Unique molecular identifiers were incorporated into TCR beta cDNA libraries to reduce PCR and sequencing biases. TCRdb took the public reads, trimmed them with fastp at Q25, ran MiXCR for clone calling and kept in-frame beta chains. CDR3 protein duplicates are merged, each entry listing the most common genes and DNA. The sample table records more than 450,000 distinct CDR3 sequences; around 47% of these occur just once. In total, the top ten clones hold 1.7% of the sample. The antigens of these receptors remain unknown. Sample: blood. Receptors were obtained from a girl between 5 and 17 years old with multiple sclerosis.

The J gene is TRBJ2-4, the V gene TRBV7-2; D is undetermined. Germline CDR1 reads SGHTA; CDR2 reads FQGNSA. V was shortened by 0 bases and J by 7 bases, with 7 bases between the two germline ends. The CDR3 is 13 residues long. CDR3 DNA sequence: TGTGCCAGCAGCTTAGCGGGAAACAACATTCAGTACTTC. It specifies CASSLAGNNIQYF.

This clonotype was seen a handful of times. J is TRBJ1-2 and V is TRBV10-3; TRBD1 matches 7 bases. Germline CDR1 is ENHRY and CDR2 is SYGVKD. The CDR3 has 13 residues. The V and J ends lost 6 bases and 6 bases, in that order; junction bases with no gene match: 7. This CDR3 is CAISYRGEDGYTF. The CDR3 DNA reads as TGTGCCATCAGCTACAGGGGAGAGGATGGCTACACCTTC.

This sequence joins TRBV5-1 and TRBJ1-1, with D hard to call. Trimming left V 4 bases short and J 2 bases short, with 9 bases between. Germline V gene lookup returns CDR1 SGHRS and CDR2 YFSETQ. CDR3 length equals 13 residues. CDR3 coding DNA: TGCGCCAGCAGCCCCGAAACCAACACTGAAGCTTTCTTT. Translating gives CASSPETNTEAFF.

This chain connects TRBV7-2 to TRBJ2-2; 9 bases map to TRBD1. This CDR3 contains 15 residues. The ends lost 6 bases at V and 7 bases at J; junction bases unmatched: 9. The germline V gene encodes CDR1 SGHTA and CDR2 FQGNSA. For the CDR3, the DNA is TGTGCCAGCAGTGCCCACAGGGGGCAAGGCGGGGAGCTGTTTTTT. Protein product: CASSAHRGQGGELFF.

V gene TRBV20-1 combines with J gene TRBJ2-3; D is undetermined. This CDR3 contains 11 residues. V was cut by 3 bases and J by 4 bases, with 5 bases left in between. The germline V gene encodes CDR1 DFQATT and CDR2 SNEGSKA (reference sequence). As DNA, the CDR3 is TGCAGTGCTAGGGGTTCAGATACGCAGTATTTT. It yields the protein CSARGSDTQYF.

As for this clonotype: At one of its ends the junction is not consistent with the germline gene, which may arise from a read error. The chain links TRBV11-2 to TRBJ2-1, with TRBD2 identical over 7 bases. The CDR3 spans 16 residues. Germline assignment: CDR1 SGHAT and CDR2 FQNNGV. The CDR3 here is CASSMESGTAYNEQFF. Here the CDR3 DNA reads TGTGCCAGCAGCATGGAAAGCGGGACGGCCTATAATGAGCAGTTCTTC.

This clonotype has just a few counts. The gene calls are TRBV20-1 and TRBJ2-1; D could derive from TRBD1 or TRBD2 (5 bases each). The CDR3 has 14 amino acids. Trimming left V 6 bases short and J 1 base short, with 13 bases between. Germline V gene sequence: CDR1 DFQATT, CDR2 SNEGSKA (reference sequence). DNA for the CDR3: TGCAGTGCCAGGGACGGTCCTTCCTACAATGAGCAGTTCTTC. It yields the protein CSARDGPSYNEQFF.

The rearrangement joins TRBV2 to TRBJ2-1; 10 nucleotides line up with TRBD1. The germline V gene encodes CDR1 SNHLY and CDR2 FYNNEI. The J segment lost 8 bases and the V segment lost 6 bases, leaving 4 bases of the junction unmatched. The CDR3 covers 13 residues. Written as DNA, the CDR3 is TGTGCCAGCAGGCCGGACAGGGGGTATGAGCAGTTCTTC. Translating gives CASRPDRGYEQFF. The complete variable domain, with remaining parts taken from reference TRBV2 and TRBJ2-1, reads EPEVTQTPSHQVTQMGQEVILRCVPISNHLYFYWYRQILGQKVEFLVSFYNNEISEKSEIFDDQFSVERPDGSNFTLKIRSTKLEDSAMYFCASRPDRGYEQFFGPGTRLTVL.

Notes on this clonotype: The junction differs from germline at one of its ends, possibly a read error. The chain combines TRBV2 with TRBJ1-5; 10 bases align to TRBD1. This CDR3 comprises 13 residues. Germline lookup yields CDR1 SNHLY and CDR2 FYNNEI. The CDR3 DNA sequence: TGTGCCGGCGGACAGGGGGACAATCAGGCCCAGCATTTT. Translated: CAGGQGDNQAQHF.

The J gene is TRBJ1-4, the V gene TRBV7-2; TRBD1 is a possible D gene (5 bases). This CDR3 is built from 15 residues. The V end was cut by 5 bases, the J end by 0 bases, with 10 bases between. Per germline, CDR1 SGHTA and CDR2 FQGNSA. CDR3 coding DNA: TGTGCCAGCAGCAGAGACAGCGCAACTAATGAAAAACTGTTTTTT. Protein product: CASSRDSATNEKLFF.

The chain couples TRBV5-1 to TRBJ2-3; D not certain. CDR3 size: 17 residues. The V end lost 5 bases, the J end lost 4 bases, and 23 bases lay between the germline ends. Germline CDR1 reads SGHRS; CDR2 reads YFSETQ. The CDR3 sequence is CASRKTAGLNAADTQYF. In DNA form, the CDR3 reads TGCGCCAGCAGGAAGACCGCCGGTTTAAACGCCGCAGATACGCAGTATTTT.

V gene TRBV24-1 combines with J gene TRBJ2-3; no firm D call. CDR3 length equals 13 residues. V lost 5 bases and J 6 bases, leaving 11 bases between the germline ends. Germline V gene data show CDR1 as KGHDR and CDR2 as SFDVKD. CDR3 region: CATSAQRADTQYF. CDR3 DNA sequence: TGTGCCACCAGTGCTCAGAGAGCGGATACGCAGTATTTT.

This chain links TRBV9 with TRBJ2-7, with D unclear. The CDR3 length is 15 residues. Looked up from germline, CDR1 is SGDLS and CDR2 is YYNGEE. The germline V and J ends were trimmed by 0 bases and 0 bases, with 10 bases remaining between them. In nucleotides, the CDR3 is TGTGCCAGCAGCGTAGCGGCGGAGAGCTCCTACGAGCAGTACTTC. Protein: CASSVAAESSYEQYF.

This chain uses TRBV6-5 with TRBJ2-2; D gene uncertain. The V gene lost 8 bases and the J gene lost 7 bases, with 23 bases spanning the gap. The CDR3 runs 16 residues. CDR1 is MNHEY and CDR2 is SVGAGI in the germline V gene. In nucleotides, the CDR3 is TGTGCCAGCGGCTACCCTTCAACGACCGGAGTCGGGGAGCTGTTTTTT. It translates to CASGYPSTTGVGELFF.

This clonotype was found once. The CDR3 DNA follows: TGTGCCAGCAGCCAAGATCCCAGGAGTACGCAGTATTTT. Translation: CASSQDPRSTQYF. This chain links TRBV14 with TRBJ2-3; D unresolved. The CDR3 length is 13 residues. Trimming cost V 0 bases and J 8 bases, with 9 bases left between them. The germline gives CDR1 SGHDN, CDR2 FVKESK.

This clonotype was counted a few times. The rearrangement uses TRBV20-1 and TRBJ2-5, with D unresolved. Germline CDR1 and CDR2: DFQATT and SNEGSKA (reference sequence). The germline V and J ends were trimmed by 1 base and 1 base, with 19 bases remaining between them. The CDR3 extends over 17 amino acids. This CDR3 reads CSARAFLKEVFQETQYF. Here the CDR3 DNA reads TGCAGTGCTAGAGCCTTTTTAAAAGAGGTCTTCCAAGAGACCCAGTACTTC.

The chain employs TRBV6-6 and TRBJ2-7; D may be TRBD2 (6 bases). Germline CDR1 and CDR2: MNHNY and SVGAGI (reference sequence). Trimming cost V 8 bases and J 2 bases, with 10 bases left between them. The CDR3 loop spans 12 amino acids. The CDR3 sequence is CASGRNTYEQYF. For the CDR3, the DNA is TGTGCCAGCGGGAGGAACACCTACGAGCAGTACTTC.

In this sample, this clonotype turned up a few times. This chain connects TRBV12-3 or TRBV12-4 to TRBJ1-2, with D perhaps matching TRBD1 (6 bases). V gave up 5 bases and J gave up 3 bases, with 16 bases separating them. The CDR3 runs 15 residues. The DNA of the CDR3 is TGTGCCAGCAGTATTGCGGCGGGGGCCGACTATGGCTACACCTTC. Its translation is CASSIAAGADYGYTF.

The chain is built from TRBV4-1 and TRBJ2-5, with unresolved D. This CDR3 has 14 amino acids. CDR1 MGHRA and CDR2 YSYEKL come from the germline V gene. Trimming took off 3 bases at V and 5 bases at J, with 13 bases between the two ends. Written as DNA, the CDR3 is TGCGCCAGCAGCCAGAACACGGGTTACGAGACCCAGTACTTC. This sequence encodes CASSQNTGYETQYF.

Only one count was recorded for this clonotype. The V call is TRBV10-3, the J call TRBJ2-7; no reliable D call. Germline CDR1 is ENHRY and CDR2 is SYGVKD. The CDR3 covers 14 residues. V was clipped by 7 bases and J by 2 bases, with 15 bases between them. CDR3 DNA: TGTGCCATCAAAGAGGCGGAGAGGACCTACGAGCAGTACTTC. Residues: CAIKEAERTYEQYF.

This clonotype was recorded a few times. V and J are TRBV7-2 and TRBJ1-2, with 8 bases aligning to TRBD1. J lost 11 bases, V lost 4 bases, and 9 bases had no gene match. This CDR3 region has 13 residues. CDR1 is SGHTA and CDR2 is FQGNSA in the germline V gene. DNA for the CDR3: TGTGCCAGCAGCTCGCATGGGACAGGTGAATACACCTTC. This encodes CASSSHGTGEYTF.

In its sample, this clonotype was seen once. This chain's CDR3 is CASSQDQPGQQFF. The CDR3 bases are TGCGCCAGCAGCCAAGATCAACCGGGACAGCAGTTCTTC. This chain joins TRBV4-1 and TRBJ2-1; D may match TRBD1 or TRBD2 (5 bases each). V was cut by 0 bases and J by 11 bases, with 11 bases left in between. This CDR3 is 13 amino acids long. Per the germline V gene, CDR1 is MGHRA and CDR2 is YSYEKL.

CDR3 region: CASRQREVDNEQFF. In DNA form, the CDR3 reads TGTGCCAGCAGGCAGCGGGAGGTCGACAATGAGCAGTTCTTC. The chain links TRBV2 to TRBJ2-1; 9 nucleotides align to TRBD2. The CDR3 spans 14 residues. Germline trimming cut 6 bases from V and 5 bases from J; bases unmatched to any gene: 5. Looked up from germline, CDR1 is SNHLY and CDR2 is FYNNEI.

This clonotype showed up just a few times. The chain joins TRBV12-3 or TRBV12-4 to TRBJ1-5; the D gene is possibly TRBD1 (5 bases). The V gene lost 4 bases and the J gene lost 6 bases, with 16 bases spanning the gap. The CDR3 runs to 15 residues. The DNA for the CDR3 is TGTGCCAGCAGTTCGCCGGGACTCAGGACTCAGCCCCAGCATTTT. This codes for CASSSPGLRTQPQHF.

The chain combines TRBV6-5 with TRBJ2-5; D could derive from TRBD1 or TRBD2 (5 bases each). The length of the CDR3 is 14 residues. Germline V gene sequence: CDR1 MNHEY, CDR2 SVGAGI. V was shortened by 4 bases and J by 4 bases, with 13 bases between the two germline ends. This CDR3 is CASSWTGTRETQYF. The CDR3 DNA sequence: TGTGCCAGCAGTTGGACTGGGACCCGAGAGACCCAGTACTTC.

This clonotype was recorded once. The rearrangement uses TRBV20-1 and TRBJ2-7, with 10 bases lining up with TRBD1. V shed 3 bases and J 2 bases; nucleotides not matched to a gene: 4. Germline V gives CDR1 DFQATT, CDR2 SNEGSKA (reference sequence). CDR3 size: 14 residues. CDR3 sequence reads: CSARQTGGPYEQYF. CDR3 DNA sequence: TGCAGTGCTAGGCAGACAGGGGGCCCCTACGAGCAGTACTTC.

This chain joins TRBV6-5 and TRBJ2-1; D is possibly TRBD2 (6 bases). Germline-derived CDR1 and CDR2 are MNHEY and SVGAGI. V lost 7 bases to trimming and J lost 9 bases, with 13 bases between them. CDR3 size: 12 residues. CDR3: CASTRSRGEQFF. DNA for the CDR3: TGTGCCAGCACCCGATCGCGGGGTGAGCAGTTCTTC.

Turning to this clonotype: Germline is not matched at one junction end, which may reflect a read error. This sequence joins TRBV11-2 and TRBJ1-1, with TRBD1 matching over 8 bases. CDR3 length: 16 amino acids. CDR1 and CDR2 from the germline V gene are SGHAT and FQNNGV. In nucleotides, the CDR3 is TGTGCCAGCAGCCCCACCAGGGACAGGCGGACCACTGTAGCTTTCTTT. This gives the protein CASSPTRDRRTTVAFF. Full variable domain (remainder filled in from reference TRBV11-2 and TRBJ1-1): EAGVAQSPRYKIIEKRQSVAFWCNPISGHATLYWYQQILGQGPKLLIQFQNNGVVDDSQLPKDRFSAERLKGVDSTLKIQPAKLEDSAVYLCASSPTRDRRTTVAFFGQGTRLTVV.

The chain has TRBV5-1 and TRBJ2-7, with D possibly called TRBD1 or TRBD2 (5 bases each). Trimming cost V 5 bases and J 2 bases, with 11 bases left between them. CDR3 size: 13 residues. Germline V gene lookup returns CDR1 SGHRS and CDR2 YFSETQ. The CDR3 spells CASRKLGAYEQYF. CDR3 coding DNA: TGCGCCAGCAGAAAACTAGGGGCCTACGAGCAGTACTTC.

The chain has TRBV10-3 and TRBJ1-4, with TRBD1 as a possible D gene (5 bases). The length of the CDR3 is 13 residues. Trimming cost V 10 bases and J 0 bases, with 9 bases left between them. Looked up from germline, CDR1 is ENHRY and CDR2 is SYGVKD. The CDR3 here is CATQGTTNEKLFF. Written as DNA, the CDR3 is TGTGCCACCCAGGGAACAACTAATGAAAAACTGTTTTTT.

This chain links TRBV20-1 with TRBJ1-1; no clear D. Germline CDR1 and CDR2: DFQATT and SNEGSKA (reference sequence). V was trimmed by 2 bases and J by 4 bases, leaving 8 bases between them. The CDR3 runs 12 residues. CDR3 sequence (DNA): TGCAGTGCTAGATTGGGTGGCACTGAAGCTTTCTTT. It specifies CSARLGGTEAFF.